This TCR beta chain was observed in a study of T cell responses to AZD1222 COVID-19 vaccine. Study results and limitations: A mostly white British donor set with more females was recruited, and clonal diversity was possibly underestimated. Spike-specific TCR breadth and depth rose after two AZD1222 doses. Per reports, nearly half of all spike-specific TCRs target regions that are unmutated in variants.

Sequencing was performed with immunoSEQ multiplex PCR; in TCRdb, only in-frame clones are kept and a portion is missing. Found here are some 200,000 clones, roughly 91% of them singletons; the top ten hold roughly 0.99%. Of note for this clone: Its matching antigen is unknown.

With V trimmed by 1 base and J by 0 bases, 15 bases remained unmatched. The CDR3 has 20 amino acids. Germline assignment: CDR1 LNHDA and CDR2 SQIVND (reference sequence). The sequenced sample was peripheral blood, obtained on day 0 of MenACWY control vaccination. This clonotype was obtained from an adult in good health. The chain links TRBV19 to TRBJ2-1, with TRBD1 matching over 7 bases. The CDR3 region has the DNA TGTGCCAGTAGTATAGGGCCCCTGACAGGGCGAAAGAGCTCCTACAATGAGCAGTTCTTC. This codes for CASSIGPLTGRKSSYNEQFF. Looking up the rest from reference TRBV19 and TRBJ2-1 gives the full variable domain: DGGITQSPKYLFRKEGQNVTLSCEQNLNHDAMYWYRQDPGQGLRLIYYSQIVNDFQKGDIAEGYSVSREKKESFPLTVTSAQKNPTAFYLCASSIGPLTGRKSSYNEQFFGPGTRLTVL.